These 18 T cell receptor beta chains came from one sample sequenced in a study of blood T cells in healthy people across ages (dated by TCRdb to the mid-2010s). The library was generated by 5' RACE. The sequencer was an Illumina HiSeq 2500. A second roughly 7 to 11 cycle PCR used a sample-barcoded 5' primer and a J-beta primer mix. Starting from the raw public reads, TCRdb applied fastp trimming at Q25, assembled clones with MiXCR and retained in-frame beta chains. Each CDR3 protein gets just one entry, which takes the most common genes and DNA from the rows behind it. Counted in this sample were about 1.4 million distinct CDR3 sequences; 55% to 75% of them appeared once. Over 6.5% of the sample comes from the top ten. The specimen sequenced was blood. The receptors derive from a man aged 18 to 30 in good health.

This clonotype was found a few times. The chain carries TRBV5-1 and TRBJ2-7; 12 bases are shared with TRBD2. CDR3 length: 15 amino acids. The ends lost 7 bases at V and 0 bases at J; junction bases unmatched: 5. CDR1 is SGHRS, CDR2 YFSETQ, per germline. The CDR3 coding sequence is TGCGCCAGCCGGACTAGCGGGGAGACCTCCTACGAGCAGTACTTC. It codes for CASRTSGETSYEQYF. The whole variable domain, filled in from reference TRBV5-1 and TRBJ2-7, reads KAGVTQTPRYLIKTRGQQVTLSCSPISGHRSVSWYQQTPGQGLQFLFEYFSETQRNKGNFPGRFSGRQFSNSRSEMNVSTLELGDSALYLCASRTSGETSYEQYFGPGTRLTVT.

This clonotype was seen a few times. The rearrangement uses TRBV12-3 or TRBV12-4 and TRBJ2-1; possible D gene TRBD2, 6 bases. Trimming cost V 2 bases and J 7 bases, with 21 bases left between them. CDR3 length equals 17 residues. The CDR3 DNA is TGTGCCAGCAGTTTACGGCAAGCGGGCCTCCTAAGGAATGAGCAGTTCTTC. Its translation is CASSLRQAGLLRNEQFF.

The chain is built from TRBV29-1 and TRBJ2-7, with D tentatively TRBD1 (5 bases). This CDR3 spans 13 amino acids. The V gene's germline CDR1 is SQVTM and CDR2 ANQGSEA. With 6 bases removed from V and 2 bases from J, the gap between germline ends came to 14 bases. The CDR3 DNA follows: TGCAGCGTCAAACAGGACATCCCCTACGAGCAGTACTTC. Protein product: CSVKQDIPYEQYF.

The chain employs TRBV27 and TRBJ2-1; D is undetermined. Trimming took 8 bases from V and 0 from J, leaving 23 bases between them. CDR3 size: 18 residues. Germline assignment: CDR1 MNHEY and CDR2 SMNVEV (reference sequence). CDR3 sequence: CASSGPDPDGLSYNEQFF. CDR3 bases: TGTGCCAGCTCCGGACCTGATCCTGATGGTCTCTCCTACAATGAGCAGTTCTTC.

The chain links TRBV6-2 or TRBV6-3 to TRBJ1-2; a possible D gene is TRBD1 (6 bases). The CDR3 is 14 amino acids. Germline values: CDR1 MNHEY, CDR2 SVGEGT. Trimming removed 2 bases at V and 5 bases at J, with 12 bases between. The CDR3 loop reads CASSYESQGYGYTF. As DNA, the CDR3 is TGTGCCAGCAGTTACGAGTCACAGGGTTATGGCTACACCTTC.

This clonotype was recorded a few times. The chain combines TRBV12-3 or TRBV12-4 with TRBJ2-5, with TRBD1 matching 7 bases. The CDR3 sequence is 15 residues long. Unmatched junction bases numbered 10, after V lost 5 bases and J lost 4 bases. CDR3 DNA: TGTGCCAGCAGTCCTCGGACAGGTTTGATAGAGACCCAGTACTTC. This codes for CASSPRTGLIETQYF.

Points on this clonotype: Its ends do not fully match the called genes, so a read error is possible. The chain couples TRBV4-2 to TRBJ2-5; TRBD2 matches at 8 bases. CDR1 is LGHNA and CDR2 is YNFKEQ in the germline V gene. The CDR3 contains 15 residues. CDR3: CASGQMAGGGETQYF. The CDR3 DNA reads TGTGCCAGCGGCCAGATGGCGGGGGGCGGCGAGACCCAGTACTTC.

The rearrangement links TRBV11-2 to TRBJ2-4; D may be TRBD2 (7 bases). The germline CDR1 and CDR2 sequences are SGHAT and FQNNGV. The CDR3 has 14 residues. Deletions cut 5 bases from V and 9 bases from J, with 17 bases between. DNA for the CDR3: TGTGCCAGCAGCAGAAGCGGGGAACAGGGCATTCAGTACTTC. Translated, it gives CASSRSGEQGIQYF.

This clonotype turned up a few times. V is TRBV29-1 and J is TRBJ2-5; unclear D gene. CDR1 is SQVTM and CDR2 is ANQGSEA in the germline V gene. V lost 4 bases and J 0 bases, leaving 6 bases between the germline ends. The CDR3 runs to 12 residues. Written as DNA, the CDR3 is TGCAGCGTTGGGGCCTACCAAGAGACCCAGTACTTC. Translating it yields CSVGAYQETQYF.

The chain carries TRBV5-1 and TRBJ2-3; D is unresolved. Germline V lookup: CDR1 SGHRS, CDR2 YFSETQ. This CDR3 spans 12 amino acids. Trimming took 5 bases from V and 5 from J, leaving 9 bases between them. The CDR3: CASRVVGDTQYF. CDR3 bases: TGCGCCAGCAGGGTTGTGGGAGATACGCAGTATTTT.

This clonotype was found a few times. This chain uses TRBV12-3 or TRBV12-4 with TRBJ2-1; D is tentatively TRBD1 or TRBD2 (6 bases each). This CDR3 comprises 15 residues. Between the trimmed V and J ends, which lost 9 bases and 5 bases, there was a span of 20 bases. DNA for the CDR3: TGTGCCAGTTTGGACGGGGGCGGGACAAACAATGAGCAGTTCTTC. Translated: CASLDGGGTNNEQFF.

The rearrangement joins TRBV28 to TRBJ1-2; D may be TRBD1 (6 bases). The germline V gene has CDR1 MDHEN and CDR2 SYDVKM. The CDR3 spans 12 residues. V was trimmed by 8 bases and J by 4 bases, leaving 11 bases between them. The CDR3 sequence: CASQGSGYGYTF. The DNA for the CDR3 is TGTGCCAGCCAGGGGTCGGGCTATGGCTACACCTTC.

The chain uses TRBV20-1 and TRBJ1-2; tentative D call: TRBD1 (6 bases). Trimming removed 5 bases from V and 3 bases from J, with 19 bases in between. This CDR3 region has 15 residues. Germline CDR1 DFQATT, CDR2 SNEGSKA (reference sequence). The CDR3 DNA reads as TGCAGTGCTTCCCATCTAACAGGGCGATACTATGGCTACACCTTC. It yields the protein CSASHLTGRYYGYTF.

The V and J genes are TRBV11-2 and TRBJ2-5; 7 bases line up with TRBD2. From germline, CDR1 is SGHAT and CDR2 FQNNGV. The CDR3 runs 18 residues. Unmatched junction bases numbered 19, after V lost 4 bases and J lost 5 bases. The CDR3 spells CASSSARSGAPRDETQYF. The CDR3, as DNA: TGTGCCAGCAGCTCCGCGAGAAGCGGGGCTCCTAGGGATGAGACCCAGTACTTC.

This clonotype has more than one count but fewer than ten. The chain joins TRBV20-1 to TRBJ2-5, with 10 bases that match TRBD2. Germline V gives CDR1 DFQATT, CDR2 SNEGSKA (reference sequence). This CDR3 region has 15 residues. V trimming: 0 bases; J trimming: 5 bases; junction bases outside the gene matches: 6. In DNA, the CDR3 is TGCAGTGCTAGAGATAGCGGGAGGCGTGGGGAGACCCAGTACTTC. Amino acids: CSARDSGRRGETQYF.

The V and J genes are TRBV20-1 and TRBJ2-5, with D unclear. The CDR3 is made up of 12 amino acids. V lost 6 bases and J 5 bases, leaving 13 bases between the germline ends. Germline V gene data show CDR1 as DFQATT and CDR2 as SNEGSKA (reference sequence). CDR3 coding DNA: TGCAGTGCCCCGATAGCAGCGGAGACCCAGTACTTC. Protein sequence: CSAPIAAETQYF.

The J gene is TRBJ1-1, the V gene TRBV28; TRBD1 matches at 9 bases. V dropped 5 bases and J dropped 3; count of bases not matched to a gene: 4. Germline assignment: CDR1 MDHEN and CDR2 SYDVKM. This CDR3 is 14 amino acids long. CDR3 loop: CASSGRTGDTEAFF. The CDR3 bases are TGTGCCAGCAGTGGACGGACAGGGGACACTGAAGCTTTCTTT.

CDR3 loop: CSAMTGYEQYF. CDR3 DNA sequence: TGCAGTGCTATGACAGGATACGAGCAGTACTTC. The rearrangement uses TRBV20-1 and TRBJ2-7; D might be TRBD1 (6 bases). The CDR3 covers 11 residues. CDR1 is DFQATT and CDR2 is SNEGSKA in the germline V gene (reference sequence). V lost 4 bases, J lost 4 bases, and 8 bases lay in between.